This record covers a single T cell receptor beta chain. These data come from a study of blood T cell repertoires in COVID-19. The overall study: Italy, Spain and the United States were the sources of the convalescent and acute COVID-19 samples. T cells, B-cell-depleted T cells, or PBMCs supplied cDNA or gDNA.

The V end was cut by 11 bases, the J end by 5 bases, with 24 bases between. The CDR3 loop spans 15 amino acids. Germline V gives CDR1 LNHDA, CDR2 SQIVND (reference sequence). Profiling relied on immunoSEQ multiplex PCR, and the TCRdb table lists in-frame clones only, not all of them. The table lists some 270,000 clones, about 89% of them singletons. The gene calls are TRBV19 and TRBJ1-2, with TRBD1 as a possible D gene (6 bases). Sequencing used peripheral blood. The sequence derives from a man aged 35 to 55 with active or convalescent COVID-19. CDR3 region: CASSRDTKNPYGYTF. The DNA for the CDR3 is TGTGCCTCGTCCCGGGACACCAAGAACCCTTATGGCTACACCTTC.